This T cell receptor (beta chain) comes out of a study of T and B cells in COVID-19 patients. Looked up from germline, CDR1 is MNHEY and CDR2 is SVGEGT. This CDR3 contains 12 residues. Trimming took 6 bases from V and 6 from J, leaving 8 bases between them. This clonotype is medium-sized within its sample. TRB rearrangements were amplified by multiplex PCR with BIOMED2 TRB-A/B primers. One entry per CDR3 protein, called by TCRdb with MiXCR from the multiplex PCR reads. In the table there are 950 to 1,500 distinct CDR3 sequences, around 30% of which are singletons. From blood, roughly 250-550 ng of genomic DNA served as TRB template.

V is TRBV6-2 or TRBV6-3 and J is TRBJ2-2; TRBD2 is a possible D gene (5 bases). The TCR was taken from a human donor with active COVID-19. The source material was blood. The chain's CDR3 is CASRRRSGELFF. CDR3 bases: TGTGCCAGCAGACGGAGGTCCGGGGAGCTGTTTTTT.